This is a list of T cell receptor beta chains from one sample in a study of Graves' ophthalmopathy and Graves' hyperthyroidism. TCRdb called the multiplex PCR reads again in MiXCR, with one record for every CDR3 protein. The data show 400,000 to 500,000 distinct CDR3 sequences, with more than 20% seen just once and around 3.2% held by the top ten. Material: peripheral blood. These receptors all stem from a woman aged 18-30 years with stable Graves' hyperthyroidism. Both conserved end residues are part of each CDR3. Fields, in order: clone size, V gene, J gene, CDR3 protein. Only part of the rows carry a size: once, few, many, or a class if the clone is expanded.

abundance: many; v_gene: TRBV6-2/TRBV6-3; j_gene: TRBJ1-1; CDR3aa: CASSYSTGTTEAFF
abundance: few; v_gene: TRBV6-1; j_gene: TRBJ1-2; CDR3aa: CASSGIANYGYTF
abundance: NA; v_gene: TRBV6-5; j_gene: TRBJ1-2; CDR3aa: CASSYSRTANYGYTF
abundance: NA; v_gene: TRBV24-1; j_gene: TRBJ2-7; CDR3aa: CATSGPSGGAGTFSYEQYF
abundance: many; v_gene: TRBV24-1; j_gene: TRBJ1-1; CDR3aa: CATSSGTGEFGAFF
abundance: many; v_gene: TRBV27; j_gene: TRBJ2-2; CDR3aa: CASLLQGGTGELFF
abundance: many; v_gene: TRBV28; j_gene: TRBJ1-2; CDR3aa: CASSNGVDNYGYTF
abundance: many; v_gene: TRBV28; j_gene: TRBJ1-5; CDR3aa: CASSFVRVGQPQHF
abundance: many; v_gene: TRBV19; j_gene: TRBJ1-1; CDR3aa: CASSIGGASDTEAFF
abundance: many; v_gene: TRBV10-2; j_gene: TRBJ1-2; CDR3aa: CASSDLRDGYTF
abundance: many; v_gene: TRBV6-5; j_gene: TRBJ1-1; CDR3aa: CASSRAGWETEAFF
abundance: many; v_gene: TRBV6-5; j_gene: TRBJ1-1; CDR3aa: CASSYETGMNTEAFF
abundance: many; v_gene: TRBV24-1; j_gene: TRBJ1-6; CDR3aa: CATSDSPTRSPRSPLHF
abundance: many; v_gene: TRBV10-3; j_gene: TRBJ1-1; CDR3aa: CATTRQGDITEAFF
abundance: many; v_gene: TRBV30; j_gene: TRBJ2-7; CDR3aa: CAWSTSGSPYEQYF
abundance: many; v_gene: TRBV28; j_gene: TRBJ2-7; CDR3aa: CASRSDYTLLYEQYF
abundance: many; v_gene: TRBV6-5; j_gene: TRBJ1-1; CDR3aa: CASSYRTGITEAFF
abundance: many; v_gene: TRBV20-1; j_gene: TRBJ2-5; CDR3aa: CSATRTAIQETQYF
abundance: many; v_gene: TRBV19; j_gene: TRBJ1-1; CDR3aa: CASSMGTGPRTEAFF
abundance: NA; v_gene: TRBV6-2/TRBV6-3; j_gene: TRBJ2-1; CDR3aa: CASSRSSYNEQFF
abundance: many; v_gene: TRBV25-1; j_gene: TRBJ2-7; CDR3aa: CASVGADFRPSPYEQYF
abundance: many; v_gene: TRBV29-1; j_gene: TRBJ2-7; CDR3aa: CSVESFTEQYF
abundance: NA; v_gene: TRBV4-1; j_gene: TRBJ1-5; CDR3aa: CASSQARDGQPQHF
abundance: many; v_gene: TRBV28; j_gene: TRBJ1-6; CDR3aa: CASSAPVLGSPLHF
abundance: NA; v_gene: TRBV28; j_gene: TRBJ1-3; CDR3aa: CASSNLYFGNTIYF
abundance: many; v_gene: TRBV20-1; j_gene: TRBJ1-1; CDR3aa: CSADRVDTEAFF
abundance: few; v_gene: TRBV7-9; j_gene: TRBJ2-7; CDR3aa: CASSAQNQYEQYF
abundance: once; v_gene: TRBV10-3; j_gene: TRBJ2-5; CDR3aa: CAISELWGGQETQYF
abundance: many; v_gene: TRBV2; j_gene: TRBJ2-5; CDR3aa: CASSGYQRETQYF
abundance: many; v_gene: TRBV11-2; j_gene: TRBJ2-7; CDR3aa: CASSATRDRTYEQYF
abundance: many; v_gene: TRBV2; j_gene: TRBJ1-1; CDR3aa: CASTITWKAFF